This T cell receptor (beta chain) was sequenced for a study of shared clonotypes between healthy human individuals. Study observations and caveats: Naive CD4 clonotypes were shared across a handful of donors at around 5%.

CD4+ cells yielded CD45RA+ naive and CD45RA-negative memory subsets. Here immunoSEQ multiplex PCR was the method, and the copy in TCRdb shows in-frame clones only, minus some. The data contain 1 million to 1.2 million clones, 70% to 85% of them singletons. Turning to this clone: The target antigen is unknown.

The CDR3 has 14 amino acids. Trimming shortened V by 5 bases and J by 1 base, and 12 bases separated the two germline ends. Germline-derived CDR1 and CDR2 are SGHTA and FQGNSA. Sequenced material: memory CD4+ T cells from PBMCs. Documented subset: CD45RA-negative fraction. The clonotype comes from a man aged 18 to 35 in good health. Some clones in this sample may be carry-over from other donors' samples. V and J are TRBV7-2 and TRBJ2-7; D call uncertain. The CDR3, as DNA: TGTGCCAGCAGCATCGGTAGGCAGTCCTACGAGCAGTACTTC. It is translated as CASSIGRQSYEQYF.